This T cell receptor beta chain is drawn from a study of Ad26.COV2.S vaccination and SARS-CoV-2 variants. About the study: Enrolled in COV1001, the donor was in the Ad26.COV2.S trial arm, which received the vaccine. Findings and limits, study-wide: Breadth measured for non-spike TCRs was similar across vaccine and placebo recipients.

The CDR3 is made up of 12 amino acids. Germline assignment: CDR1 MDHEN and CDR2 SYDVKM. Trimming cost V 6 bases and J 4 bases, with 9 bases left between them. The treatment here: roughly 18 received Ad26.COV2.S at low or high dose, single or two shots; several received placebo; per-sample allocation not given. Specimen acquisition occurred on day 63 following the initial vaccine or placebo injection. Sequencing used immunoSEQ multiplex PCR; TCRdb keeps in-frame clones, though not all of them. The table includes about 350,000 clones, about 87% detected once. On this clone: What it binds is not known.

The J gene is TRBJ1-1, the V gene TRBV28; the D is unclear. The TCR sequence derives from a person between 18 and 65 years old who received the Ad26.COV2.S COVID-19 vaccine or a placebo. The sequencing here drew on peripheral blood, taken in a trial of Ad26.COV2.S vaccine versus placebo. For the CDR3, the DNA is TGTGCCAGCAGAGAGGGCGGCACTGAAGCTTTCTTT. Protein: CASREGGTEAFF.